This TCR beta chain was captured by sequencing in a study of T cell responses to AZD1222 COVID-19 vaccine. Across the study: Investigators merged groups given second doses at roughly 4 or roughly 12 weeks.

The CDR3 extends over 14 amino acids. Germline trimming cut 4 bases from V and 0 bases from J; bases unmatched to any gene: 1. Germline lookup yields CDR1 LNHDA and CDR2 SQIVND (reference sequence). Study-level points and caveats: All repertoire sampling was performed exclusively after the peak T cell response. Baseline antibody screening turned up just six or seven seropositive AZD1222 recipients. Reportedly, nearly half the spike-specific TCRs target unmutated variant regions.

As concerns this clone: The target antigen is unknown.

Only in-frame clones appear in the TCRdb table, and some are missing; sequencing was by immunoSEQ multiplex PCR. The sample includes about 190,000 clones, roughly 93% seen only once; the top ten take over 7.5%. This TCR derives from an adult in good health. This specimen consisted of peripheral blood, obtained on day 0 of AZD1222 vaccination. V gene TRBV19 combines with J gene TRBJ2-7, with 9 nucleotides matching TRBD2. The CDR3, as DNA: TGTGCCAGTAGTACTAGCGGGGTCTCCTACGAGCAGTACTTC. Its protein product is CASSTSGVSYEQYF.